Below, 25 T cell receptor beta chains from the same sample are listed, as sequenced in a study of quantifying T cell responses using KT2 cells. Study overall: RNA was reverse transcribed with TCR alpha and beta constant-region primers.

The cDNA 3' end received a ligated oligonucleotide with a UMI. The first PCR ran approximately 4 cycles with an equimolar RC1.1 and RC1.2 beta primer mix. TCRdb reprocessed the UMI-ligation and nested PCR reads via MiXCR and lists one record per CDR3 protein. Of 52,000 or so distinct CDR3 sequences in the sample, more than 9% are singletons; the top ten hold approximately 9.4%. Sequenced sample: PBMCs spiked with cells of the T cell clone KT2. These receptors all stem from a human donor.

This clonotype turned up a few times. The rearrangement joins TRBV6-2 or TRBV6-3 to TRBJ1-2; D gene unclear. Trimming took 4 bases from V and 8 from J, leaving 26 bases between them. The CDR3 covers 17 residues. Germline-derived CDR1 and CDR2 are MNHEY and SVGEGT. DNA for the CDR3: TGTGCCAGCAGTTTCAGTTCTGCTCTCTCCCGCCCTCCCGGCTACACCTTC. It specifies CASSFSSALSRPPGYTF.

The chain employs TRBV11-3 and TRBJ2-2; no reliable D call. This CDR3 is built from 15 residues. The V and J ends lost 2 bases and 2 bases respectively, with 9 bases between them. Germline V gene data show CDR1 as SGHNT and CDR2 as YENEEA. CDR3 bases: TGTGCCAGCAGCTTATCCATTCCAAACACCGGGGAGCTGTTTTTT. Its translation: CASSLSIPNTGELFF.

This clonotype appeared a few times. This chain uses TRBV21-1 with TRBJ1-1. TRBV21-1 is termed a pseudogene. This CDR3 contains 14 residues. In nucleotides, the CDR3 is TGTGCCAGCAGCAAATACGAGCGGAACACTGAAGCTTTCTTT. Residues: CASSKYERNTEAFF.

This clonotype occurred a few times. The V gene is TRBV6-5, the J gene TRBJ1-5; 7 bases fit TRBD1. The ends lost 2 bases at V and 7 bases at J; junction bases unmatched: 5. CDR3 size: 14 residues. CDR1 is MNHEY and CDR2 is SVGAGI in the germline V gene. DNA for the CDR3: TGTGCCAGCAGTTACACAGGGGTCCGCCAGCCCCAGCATTTT. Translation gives CASSYTGVRQPQHF.

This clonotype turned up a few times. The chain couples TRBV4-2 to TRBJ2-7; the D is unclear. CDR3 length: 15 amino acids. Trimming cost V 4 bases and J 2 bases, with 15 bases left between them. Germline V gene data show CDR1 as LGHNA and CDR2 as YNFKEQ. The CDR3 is CASSLRNEGAYEQYF. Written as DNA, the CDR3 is TGTGCCAGCAGCCTCCGGAACGAAGGAGCCTACGAGCAGTACTTC.

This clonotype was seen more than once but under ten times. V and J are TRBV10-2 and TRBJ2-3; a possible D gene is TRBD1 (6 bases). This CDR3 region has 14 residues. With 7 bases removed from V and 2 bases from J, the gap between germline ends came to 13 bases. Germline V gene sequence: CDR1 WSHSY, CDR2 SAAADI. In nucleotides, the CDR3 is TGCGCCAGCACCTGGGGGCAGCCCACAGATACGCAGTATTTT. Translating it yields CASTWGQPTDTQYF.

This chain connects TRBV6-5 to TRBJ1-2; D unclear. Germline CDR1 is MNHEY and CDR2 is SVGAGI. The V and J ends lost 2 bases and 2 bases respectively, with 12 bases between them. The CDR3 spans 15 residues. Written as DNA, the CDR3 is TGTGCCAGCAGTTACAACACCCTAGGGAACTATGGCTACACCTTC. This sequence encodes CASSYNTLGNYGYTF.

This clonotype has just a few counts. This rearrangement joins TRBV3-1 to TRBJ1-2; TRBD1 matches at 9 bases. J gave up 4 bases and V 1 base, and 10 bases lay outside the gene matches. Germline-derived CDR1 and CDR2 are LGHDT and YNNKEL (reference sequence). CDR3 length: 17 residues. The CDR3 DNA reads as TGTGCCAGCAGCCAAGTTGGGGAAACAGGGGGCGGCTATGGCTACACCTTC. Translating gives CASSQVGETGGGYGYTF.

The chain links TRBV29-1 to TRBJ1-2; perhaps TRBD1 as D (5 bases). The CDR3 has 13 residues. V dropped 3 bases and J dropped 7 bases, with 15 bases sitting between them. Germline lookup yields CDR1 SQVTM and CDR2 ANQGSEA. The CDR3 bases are TGCAGCGTTGATGGGGAATGGACAACTGGCTACACCTTC. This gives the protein CSVDGEWTTGYTF.

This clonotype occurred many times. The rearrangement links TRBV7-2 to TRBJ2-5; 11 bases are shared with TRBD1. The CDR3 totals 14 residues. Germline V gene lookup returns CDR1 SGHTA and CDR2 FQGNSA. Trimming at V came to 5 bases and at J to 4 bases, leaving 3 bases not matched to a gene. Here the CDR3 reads CASSPGTGGETQYF. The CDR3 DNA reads TGTGCCAGCAGCCCGGGGACAGGGGGAGAGACCCAGTACTTC.

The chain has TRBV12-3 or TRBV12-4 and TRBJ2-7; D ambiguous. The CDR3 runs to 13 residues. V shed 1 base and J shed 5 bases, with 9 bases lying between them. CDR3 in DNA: TGTGCCAGCAGTTTAGGACTGCTCGACGAGCAGTACTTC. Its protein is CASSLGLLDEQYF.

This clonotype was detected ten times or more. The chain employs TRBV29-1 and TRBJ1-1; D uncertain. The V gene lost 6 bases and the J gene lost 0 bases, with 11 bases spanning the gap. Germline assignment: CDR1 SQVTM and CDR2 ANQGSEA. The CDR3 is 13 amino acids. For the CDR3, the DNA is TGCAGCGTGGAACGGGAGATGAACACTGAAGCTTTCTTT. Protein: CSVEREMNTEAFF.

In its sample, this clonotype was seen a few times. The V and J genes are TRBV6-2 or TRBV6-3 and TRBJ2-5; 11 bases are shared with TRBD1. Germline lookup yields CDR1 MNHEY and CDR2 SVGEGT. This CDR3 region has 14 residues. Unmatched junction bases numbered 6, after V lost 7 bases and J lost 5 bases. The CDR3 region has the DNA TGTGCCAGCACCGCGGACAGGGGGCAGGAGACCCAGTACTTC. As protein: CASTADRGQETQYF.

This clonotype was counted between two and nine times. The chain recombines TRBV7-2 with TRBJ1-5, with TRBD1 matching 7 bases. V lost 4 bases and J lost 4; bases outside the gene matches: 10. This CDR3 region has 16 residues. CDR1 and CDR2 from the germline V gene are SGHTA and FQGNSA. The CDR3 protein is CASSSQSGQPNQPQHF. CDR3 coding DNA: TGTGCCAGCAGCTCACAATCGGGACAGCCTAATCAGCCCCAGCATTTT.

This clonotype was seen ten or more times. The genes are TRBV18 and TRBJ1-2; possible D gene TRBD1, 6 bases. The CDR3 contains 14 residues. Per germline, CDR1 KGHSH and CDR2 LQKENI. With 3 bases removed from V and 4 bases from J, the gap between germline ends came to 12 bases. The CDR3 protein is CASSPLQGTYGYTF. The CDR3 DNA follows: TGTGCCAGCTCACCTCTCCAGGGGACCTATGGCTACACCTTC. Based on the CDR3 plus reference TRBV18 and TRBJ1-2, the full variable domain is NAGVMQNPRHLVRRRGQEARLRCSPMKGHSHVYWYRQLPEEGLKFMVYLQKENIIDESGMPKERFSAEFPKEGPSILRIQQVVRGDSAAYFCASSPLQGTYGYTFGSGTRLTVV.

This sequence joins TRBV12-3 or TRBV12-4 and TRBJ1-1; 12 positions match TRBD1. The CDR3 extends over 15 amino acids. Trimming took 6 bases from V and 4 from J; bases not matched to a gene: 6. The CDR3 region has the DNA TGTGCCAGCAGACTAGGGGACAGGGGGCTCACTGAAGCTTTCTTT. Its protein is CASRLGDRGLTEAFF.

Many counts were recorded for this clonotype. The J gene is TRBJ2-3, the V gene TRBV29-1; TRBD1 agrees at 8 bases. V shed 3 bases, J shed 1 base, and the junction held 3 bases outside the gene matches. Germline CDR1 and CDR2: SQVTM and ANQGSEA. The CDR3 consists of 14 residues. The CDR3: CSVDQGAGTDTQYF. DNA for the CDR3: TGCAGCGTTGATCAGGGGGCGGGCACAGATACGCAGTATTTT.

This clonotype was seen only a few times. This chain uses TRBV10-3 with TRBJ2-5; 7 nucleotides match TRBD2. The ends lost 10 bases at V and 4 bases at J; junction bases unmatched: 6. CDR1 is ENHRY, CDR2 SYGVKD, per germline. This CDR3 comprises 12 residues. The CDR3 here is CATGLEGETQYF. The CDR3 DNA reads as TGTGCCACCGGACTAGAAGGAGAGACCCAGTACTTC.

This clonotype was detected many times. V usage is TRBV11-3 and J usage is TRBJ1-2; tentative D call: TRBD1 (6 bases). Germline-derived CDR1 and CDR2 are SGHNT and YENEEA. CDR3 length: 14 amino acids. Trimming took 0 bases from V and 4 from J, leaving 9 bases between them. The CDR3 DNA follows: TGTGCCAGCAGCTTAGATCGGGGGGCCTATGGCTACACCTTC. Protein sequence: CASSLDRGAYGYTF.

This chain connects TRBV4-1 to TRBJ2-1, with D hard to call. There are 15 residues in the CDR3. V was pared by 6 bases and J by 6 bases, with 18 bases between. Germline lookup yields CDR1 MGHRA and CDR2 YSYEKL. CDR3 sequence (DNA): TGCGCCAGCAGAAACCGGGCCCAAAAGGTCAATGAGCAGTTCTTC. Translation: CASRNRAQKVNEQFF.

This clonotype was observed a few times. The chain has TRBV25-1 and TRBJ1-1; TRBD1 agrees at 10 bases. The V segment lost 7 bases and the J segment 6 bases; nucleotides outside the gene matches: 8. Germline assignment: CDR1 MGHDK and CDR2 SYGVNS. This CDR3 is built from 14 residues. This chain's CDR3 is CASTSTGGASEAFF. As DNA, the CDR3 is TGTGCCAGCACTTCGACAGGGGGCGCGTCTGAAGCTTTCTTT.

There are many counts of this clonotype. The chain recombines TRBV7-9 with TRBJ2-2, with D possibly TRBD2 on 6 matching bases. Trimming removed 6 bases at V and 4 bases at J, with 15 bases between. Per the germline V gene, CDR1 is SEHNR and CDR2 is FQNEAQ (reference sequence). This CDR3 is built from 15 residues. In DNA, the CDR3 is TGTGCCAGCAGTTGGGACTCCCGGACCACCGGGGAGCTGTTTTTT. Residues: CASSWDSRTTGELFF.

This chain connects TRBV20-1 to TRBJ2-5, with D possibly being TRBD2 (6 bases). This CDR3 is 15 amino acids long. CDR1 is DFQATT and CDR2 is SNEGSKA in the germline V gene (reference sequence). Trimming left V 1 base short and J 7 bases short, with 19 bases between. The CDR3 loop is CSARGLAYELGTQYF. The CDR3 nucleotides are TGCAGTGCTAGAGGGCTAGCGTACGAGTTGGGGACCCAGTACTTC.

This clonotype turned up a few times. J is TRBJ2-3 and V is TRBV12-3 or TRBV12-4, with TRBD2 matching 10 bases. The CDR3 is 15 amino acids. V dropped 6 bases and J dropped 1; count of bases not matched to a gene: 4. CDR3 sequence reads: CASRPSGGGTDTQYF. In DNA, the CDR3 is TGTGCCAGCAGACCGAGCGGGGGGGGCACAGATACGCAGTATTTT.

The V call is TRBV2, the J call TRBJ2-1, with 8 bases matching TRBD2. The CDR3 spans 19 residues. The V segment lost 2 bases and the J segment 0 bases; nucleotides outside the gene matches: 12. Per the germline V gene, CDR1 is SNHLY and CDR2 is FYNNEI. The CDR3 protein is CASSELGSGAISSYNEQFF. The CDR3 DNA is TGTGCCAGCAGTGAATTAGGTAGCGGGGCAATAAGCTCCTACAATGAGCAGTTCTTC.